Sequencing of this T cell receptor (beta chain) was carried out in a study of graft-versus-host responses after intestinal transplantation. Study at large: Recipients uniformly received anti-thymocyte globulin induction, followed by tacrolimus and steroids for about 3 years.

Data came from immunoSEQ multiplex PCR; TCRdb stores just in-frame clones and leaves some out. The data contain about 37,000 clones, roughly 90% of them singletons. Regarding the study as a whole: Peak GvH clone levels in circulation were associated with early post-transplant HvG declines. The presence of high graft-versus-host to host-versus-graft clonal ratios in allografts characterized patients with graft-donor T cell macrochimerism.

Comments on this clone: Antigen specificity is unknown.

From germline, CDR1 is KGHSH and CDR2 LQKENI. This CDR3 is 12 amino acids long. The trim removed 4 bases at V and 6 bases at J, leaving 2 bases unmatched. Processing was applied to graft tissue in order to liberate intraepithelial and lamina propria lymphocytes. This clonotype was obtained from a human patient who received an intestinal transplant, so some T cells may come from the graft donor. Sequences were derived from ileum tissue, sampled 204 days after intestinal transplant. This chain connects TRBV18 to TRBJ2-7, with 8 nucleotides matching TRBD1. CDR3 in amino acids: CASSQDRGEQYF. CDR3 nucleotide sequence: TGTGCCAGCTCACAAGACAGGGGCGAGCAGTACTTC.